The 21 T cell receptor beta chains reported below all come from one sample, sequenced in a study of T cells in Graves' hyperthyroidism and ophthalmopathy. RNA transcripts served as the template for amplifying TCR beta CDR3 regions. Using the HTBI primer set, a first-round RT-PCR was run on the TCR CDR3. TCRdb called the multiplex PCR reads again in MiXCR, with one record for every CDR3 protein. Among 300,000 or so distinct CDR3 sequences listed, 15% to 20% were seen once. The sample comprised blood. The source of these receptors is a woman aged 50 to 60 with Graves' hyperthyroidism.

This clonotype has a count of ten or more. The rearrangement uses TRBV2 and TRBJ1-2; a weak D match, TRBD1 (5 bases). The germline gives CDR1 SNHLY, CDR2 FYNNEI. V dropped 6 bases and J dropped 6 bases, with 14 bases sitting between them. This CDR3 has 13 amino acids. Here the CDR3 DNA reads TGTGCCAGCAGCAGGGAGGTCGTAGATGGCTACACCTTC. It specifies CASSREVVDGYTF.

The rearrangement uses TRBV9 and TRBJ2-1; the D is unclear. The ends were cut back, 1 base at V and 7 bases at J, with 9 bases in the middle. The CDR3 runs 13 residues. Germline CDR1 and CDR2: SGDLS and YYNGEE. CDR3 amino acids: CASSVSRDNEQFF. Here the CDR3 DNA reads TGTGCCAGCAGCGTATCGAGAGATAATGAGCAGTTCTTC.

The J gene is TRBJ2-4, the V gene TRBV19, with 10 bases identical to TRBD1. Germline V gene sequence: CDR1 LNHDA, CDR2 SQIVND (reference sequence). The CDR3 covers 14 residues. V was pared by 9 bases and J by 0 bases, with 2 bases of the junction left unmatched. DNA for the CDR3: TGTGCCAGGGGACAGGGGCTAGCCAAAAACATTCAGTACTTC. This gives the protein CARGQGLAKNIQYF. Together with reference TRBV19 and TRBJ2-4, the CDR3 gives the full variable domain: DGGITQSPKYLFRKEGQNVTLSCEQNLNHDAMYWYRQDPGQGLRLIYYSQIVNDFQKGDIAEGYSVSREKKESFPLTVTSAQKNPTAFYLCARGQGLAKNIQYFGAGTRLSVL.

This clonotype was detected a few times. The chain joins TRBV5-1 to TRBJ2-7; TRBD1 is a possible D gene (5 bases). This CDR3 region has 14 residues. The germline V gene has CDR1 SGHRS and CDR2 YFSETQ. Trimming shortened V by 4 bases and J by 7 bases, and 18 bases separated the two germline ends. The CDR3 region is CASSPGYGPGEQYV. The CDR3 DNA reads TGCGCCAGCAGCCCAGGGTACGGGCCAGGAGAGCAGTACGTC.

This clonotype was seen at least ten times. This chain's CDR3 is CAWAKAGLAGAYEQYF. Here the CDR3 DNA reads TGTGCCTGGGCGAAGGCGGGACTAGCGGGAGCTTACGAGCAGTACTTC. This chain connects TRBV30 to TRBJ2-7; 14 bases map to TRBD2. The ends lost 5 bases at V and 4 bases at J; junction bases unmatched: 10. This CDR3 comprises 16 residues. CDR1 is GTSNPN and CDR2 is SVGIG in the germline V gene (reference sequence). Filled out from reference TRBV30 and TRBJ2-7, the complete variable domain reads SQTIHQWPATLVQPVGSPLSLECTVEGTSNPNLYWYRQAAGRGLQLLFYSVGIGQISSEVPQNLSASRPQDRQFILSSKKLLLSDSGFYLCAWAKAGLAGAYEQYFGPGTRLTVT.

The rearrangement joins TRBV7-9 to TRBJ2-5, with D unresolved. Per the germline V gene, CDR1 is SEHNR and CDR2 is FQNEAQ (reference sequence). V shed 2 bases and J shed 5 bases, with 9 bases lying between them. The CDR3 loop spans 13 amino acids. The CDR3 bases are TGTGCCAGCAGCTTATTTCCTGCGGAGACCCAGTACTTC. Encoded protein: CASSLFPAETQYF.

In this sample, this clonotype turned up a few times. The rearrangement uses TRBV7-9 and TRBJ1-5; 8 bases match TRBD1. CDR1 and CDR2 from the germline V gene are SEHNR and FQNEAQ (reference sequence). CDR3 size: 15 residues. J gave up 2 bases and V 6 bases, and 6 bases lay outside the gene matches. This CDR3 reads CASSSDRVGNQPQHF. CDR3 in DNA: TGTGCCAGCAGTTCGGACAGGGTGGGCAATCAGCCCCAGCATTTT.

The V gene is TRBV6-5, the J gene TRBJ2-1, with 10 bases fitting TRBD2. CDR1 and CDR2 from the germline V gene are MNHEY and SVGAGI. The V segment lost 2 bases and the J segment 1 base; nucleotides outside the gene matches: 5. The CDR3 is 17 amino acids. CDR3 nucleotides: TGTGCCAGCAGTTACAAGGCTAGCGGGAGTTCCTACAATGAGCAGTTCTTC. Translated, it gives CASSYKASGSSYNEQFF.

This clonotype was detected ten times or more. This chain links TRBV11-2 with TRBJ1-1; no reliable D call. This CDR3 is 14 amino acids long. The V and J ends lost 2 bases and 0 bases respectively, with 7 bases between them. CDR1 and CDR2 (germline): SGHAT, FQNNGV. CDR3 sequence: CASSLQAMNTEAFF. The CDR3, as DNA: TGTGCCAGCAGCTTACAGGCCATGAACACTGAAGCTTTCTTT. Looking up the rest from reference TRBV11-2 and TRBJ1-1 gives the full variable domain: EAGVAQSPRYKIIEKRQSVAFWCNPISGHATLYWYQQILGQGPKLLIQFQNNGVVDDSQLPKDRFSAERLKGVDSTLKIQPAKLEDSAVYLCASSLQAMNTEAFFGQGTRLTVV.

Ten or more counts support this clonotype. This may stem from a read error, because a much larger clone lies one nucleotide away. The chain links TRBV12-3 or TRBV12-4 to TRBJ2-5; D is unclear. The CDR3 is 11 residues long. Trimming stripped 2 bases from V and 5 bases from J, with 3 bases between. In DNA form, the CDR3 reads TGTGCCAGCAGTTTATTTGAGACCCAGTACTTC. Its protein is CASSLFETQYF.

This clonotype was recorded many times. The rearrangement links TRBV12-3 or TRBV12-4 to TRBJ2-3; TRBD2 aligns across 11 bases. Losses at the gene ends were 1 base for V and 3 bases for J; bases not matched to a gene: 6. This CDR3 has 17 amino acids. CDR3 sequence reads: CASSLVSGGALTDTQYF. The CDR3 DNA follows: TGTGCCAGCAGTTTAGTTAGCGGGGGGGCCTTGACAGATACGCAGTATTTT.

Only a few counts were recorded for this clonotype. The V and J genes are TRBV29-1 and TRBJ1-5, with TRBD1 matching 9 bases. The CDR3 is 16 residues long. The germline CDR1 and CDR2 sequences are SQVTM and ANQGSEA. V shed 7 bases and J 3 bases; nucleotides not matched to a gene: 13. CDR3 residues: CSGNPGQGWLNQPQHF. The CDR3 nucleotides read TGCAGCGGGAACCCGGGACAGGGCTGGCTCAATCAGCCCCAGCATTTT.

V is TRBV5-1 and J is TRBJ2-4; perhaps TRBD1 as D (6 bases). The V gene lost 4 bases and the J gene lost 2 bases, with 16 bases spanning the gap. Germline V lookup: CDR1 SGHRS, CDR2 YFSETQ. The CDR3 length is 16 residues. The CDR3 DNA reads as TGCGCCAGCAGCGACCCAGGGGAGAGGACCAAAAACATTCAGTACTTC. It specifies CASSDPGERTKNIQYF.

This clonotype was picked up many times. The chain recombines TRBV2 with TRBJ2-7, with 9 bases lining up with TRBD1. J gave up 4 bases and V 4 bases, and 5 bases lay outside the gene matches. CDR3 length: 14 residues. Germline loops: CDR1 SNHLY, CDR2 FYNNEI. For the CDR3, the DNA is TGTGCCAGCAGTGGCTCGGGACAGGGTTACGAGCAGTACTTC. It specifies CASSGSGQGYEQYF.

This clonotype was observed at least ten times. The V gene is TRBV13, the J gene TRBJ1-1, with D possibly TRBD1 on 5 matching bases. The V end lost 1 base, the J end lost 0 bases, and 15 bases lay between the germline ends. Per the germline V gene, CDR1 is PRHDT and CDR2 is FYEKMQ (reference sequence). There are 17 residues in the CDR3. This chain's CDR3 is CASSLERQGLMNTEAFF. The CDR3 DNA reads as TGTGCCAGCAGCTTAGAAAGGCAGGGTTTGATGAACACTGAAGCTTTCTTT.

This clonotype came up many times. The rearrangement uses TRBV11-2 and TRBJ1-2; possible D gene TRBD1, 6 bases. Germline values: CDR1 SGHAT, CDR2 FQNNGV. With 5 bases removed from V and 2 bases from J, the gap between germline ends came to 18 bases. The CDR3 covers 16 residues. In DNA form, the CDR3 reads TGTGCCAGCAGCGCCGTTCGGGGCAGGGGCAACTATGGCTACACCTTC. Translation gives CASSAVRGRGNYGYTF.

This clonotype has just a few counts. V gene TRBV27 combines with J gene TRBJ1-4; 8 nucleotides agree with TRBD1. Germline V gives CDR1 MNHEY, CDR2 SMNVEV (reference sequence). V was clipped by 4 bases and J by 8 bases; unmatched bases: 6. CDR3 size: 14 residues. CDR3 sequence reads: CASSSSDRGEKLFF. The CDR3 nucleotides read TGTGCCAGCAGTTCCTCCGACAGGGGCGAAAAACTGTTTTTT.

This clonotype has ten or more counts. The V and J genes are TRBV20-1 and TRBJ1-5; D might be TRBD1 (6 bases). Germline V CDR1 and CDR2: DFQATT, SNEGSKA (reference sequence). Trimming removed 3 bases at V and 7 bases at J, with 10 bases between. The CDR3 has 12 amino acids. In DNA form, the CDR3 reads TGCAGTGCTAGCCCAGGGGAACAGCCCCAGCATTTT. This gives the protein CSASPGEQPQHF.

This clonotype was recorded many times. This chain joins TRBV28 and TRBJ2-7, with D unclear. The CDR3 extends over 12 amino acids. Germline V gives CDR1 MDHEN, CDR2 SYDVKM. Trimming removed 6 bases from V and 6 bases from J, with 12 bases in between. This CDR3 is CASSLAPFEQYF. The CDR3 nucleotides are TGTGCCAGCAGCCTGGCCCCCTTCGAGCAGTACTTC.

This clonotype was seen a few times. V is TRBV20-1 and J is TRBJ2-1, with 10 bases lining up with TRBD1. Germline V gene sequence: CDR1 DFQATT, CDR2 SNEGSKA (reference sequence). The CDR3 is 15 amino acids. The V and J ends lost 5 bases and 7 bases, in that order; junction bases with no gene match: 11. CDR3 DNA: TGCAGTGCTTTAAAGACAGGGGGCGCGTTGAATGAGCAGTTCTTC. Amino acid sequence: CSALKTGGALNEQFF.

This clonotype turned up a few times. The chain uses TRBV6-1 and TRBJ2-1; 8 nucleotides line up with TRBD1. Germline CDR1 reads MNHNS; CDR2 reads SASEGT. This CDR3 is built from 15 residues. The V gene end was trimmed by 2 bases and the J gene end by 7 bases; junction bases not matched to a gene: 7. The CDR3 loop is CASSEHSGGRNEQFF. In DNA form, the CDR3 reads TGTGCCAGCAGTGAACATTCAGGGGGCAGGAATGAGCAGTTCTTC.